This T cell receptor (beta chain) came from a study of blood T cell repertoires in COVID-19. Trimming removed 3 bases at V and 3 bases at J, with 11 bases between. The germline V gene has CDR1 SGHRS and CDR2 YFSETQ. There are 14 residues in the CDR3. Produced via immunoSEQ multiplex PCR; TCRdb's table is partial and in-frame only. The sample shows about 230,000 clones, roughly 90% of them seen only once. The receptor comes from a woman between 55 and 75 years old with acute or convalescent COVID-19. The genes are TRBV5-1 and TRBJ2-3; perhaps TRBD2 as D (6 bases). Input material: peripheral blood. In nucleotides, the CDR3 is TGCGCCAGCAGCTCCGTAGCGGTAACAGATACGCAGTATTTT. Translated, it gives CASSSVAVTDTQYF.